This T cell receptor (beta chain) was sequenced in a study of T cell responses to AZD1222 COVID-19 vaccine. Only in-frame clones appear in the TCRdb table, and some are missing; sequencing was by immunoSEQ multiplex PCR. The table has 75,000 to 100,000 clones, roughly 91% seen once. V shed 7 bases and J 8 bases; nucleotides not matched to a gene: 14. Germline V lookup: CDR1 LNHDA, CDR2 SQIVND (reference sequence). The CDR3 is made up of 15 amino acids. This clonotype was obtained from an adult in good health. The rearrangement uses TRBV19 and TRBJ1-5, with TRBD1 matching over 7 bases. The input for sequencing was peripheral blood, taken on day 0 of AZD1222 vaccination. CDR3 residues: CASKAGQTLGEPQHF. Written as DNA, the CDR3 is TGTGCCAGTAAGGCGGGACAGACCCTGGGGGAGCCCCAGCATTTT.